The clone carrying this TCR beta chain came up many times. Its antigen is not known. As it was prepared, the TCRbeta library received unique molecular identifiers. TCRdb re-called the PCR reads through MiXCR, storing one row per CDR3 protein. Counted here are about 580,000 distinct CDR3 sequences, 23% occurring once; the ten biggest clones make up approximately 14%. This sample was included in a study of T-cell reconstitution after alpha-beta-depleted transplantation in children. The germline V gene has CDR1 SGHTA and CDR2 FQGNSA. V was shortened by 1 base and J by 5 bases, with 11 bases between the two germline ends. The CDR3 totals 14 residues. Study-level points and caveats: About two months after transplant, alpha-beta T cells reportedly came from several hundred expanded graft clones.

Here the sequenced sample was PBMCs, mostly from graft donor cells, taken 360 days after TCRalphabeta/CD19-depleted stem cell transplant. V and J are TRBV7-2 and TRBJ1-1; maybe TRBD1 (5 bases). The clonotype was recovered from a boy in the first two years of life who had a stem cell transplant for acute myeloid leukemia, so the T cells may come from the graft donor. CDR3 nucleotide sequence: TGTGCCAGCAGCTTAGATGGGGGTCGAACTGAAGCTTTCTTT. Amino acid sequence: CASSLDGGRTEAFF.